This TCR beta chain originates from a study of cytomegalovirus exposure and HLA in healthy donors. Study-wide background: Later analysis reported that the 110 or so validation repertoires shared the platform of the roughly 680 first-cohort repertoires. Points from the study as a whole: Most TCRs appeared rarely, but some public TCRs recurred in many donors.

This clone showed up just once. The antigen is unknown. Sequencing was performed with immunoSEQ multiplex PCR; in TCRdb, only in-frame clones are kept and a portion is missing. This sample yields about 220,000 clones, of which around nine tenths are seen a single time; about 1% belongs to the top ten. This CDR3 has 14 residues. The ends lost 7 bases at V and 7 bases at J; junction bases unmatched: 13. CDR1 and CDR2 (germline): LGHNT, FRNRAP. Sequencing was carried out using PBMCs. The clonotype originates from a woman between 18 and 29 years old in good health and CMV-seronegative. J is TRBJ2-7 and V is TRBV12-5, with 7 bases identical to TRBD1. The CDR3 sequence is CASARDSVTGEQYF. The CDR3 DNA is TGTGCTAGTGCTCGGGACAGCGTTACCGGGGAGCAGTACTTC.